The present TCR beta chain was sequenced within a study of blood T cell repertoires in COVID-19. Data came from immunoSEQ multiplex PCR; TCRdb stores just in-frame clones and leaves some out. In the table there are about 190,000 clones, approximately 79% of which are singletons. The CDR3 covers 18 residues. Per the germline V gene, CDR1 is KGHDR and CDR2 is SFDVKD. The V end was cut by 2 bases, the J end by 5 bases, with 23 bases between. V is TRBV24-1 and J is TRBJ2-5, with D maybe TRBD2 (6 bases). The material sequenced was peripheral blood. This clonotype was sampled from a woman aged 50 to 65 with acute or convalescent COVID-19. Here the CDR3 reads CATSDSLTVVGGWETQYF. CDR3 coding DNA: TGTGCCACCAGTGATTCTTTGACCGTAGTCGGGGGATGGGAGACCCAGTACTTC.